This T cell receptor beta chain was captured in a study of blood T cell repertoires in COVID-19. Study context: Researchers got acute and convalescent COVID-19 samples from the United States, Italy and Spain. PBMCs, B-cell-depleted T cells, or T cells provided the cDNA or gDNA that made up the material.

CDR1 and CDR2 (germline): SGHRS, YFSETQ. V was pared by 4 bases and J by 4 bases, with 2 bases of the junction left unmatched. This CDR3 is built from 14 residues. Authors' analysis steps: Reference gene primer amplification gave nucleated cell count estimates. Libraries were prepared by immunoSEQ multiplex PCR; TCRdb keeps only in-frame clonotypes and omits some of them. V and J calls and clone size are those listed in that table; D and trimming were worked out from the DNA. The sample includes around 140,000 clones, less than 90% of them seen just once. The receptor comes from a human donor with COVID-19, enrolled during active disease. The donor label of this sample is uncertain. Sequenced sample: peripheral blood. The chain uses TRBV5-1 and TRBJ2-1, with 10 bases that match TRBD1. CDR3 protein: CASSRDRGYNEQFF. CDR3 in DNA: TGCGCCAGCAGCCGGGACAGGGGTTACAATGAGCAGTTCTTC.